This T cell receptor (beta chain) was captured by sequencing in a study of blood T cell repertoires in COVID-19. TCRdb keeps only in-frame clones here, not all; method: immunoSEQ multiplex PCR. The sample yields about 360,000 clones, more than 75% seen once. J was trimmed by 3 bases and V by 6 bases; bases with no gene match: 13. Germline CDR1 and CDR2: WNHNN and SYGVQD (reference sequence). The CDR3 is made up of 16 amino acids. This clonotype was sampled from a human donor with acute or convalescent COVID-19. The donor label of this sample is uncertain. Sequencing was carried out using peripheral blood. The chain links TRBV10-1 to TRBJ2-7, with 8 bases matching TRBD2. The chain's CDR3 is CASSPGVAGRFYEQYF. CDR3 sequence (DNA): TGCGCCAGCAGCCCTGGGGTAGCGGGAAGATTCTACGAGCAGTACTTC.